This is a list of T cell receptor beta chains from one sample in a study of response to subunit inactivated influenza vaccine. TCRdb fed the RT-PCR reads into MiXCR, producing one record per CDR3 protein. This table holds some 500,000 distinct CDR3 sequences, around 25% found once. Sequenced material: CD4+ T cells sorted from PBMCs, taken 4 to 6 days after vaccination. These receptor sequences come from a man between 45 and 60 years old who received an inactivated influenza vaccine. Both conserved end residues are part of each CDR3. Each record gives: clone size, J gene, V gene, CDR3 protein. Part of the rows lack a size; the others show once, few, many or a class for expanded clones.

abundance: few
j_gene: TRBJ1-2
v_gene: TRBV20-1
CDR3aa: CSATREGNYGYTF

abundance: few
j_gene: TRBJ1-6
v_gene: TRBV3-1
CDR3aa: CASSPSTGDDSPLHF

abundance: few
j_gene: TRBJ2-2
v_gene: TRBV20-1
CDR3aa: CSARGTTRTGELFF

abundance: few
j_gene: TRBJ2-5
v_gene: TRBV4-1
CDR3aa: CASSQVELAETQYF

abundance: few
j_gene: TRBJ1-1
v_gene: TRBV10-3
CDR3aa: CAISQKTVSSEAFF

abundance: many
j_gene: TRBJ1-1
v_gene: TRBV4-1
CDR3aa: CASSQDQTEWVNTEAFF

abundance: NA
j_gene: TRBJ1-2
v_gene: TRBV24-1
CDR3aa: CATSDMDKNGGYTF

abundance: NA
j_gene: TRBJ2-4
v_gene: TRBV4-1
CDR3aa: CASSQGGDRTKNIQYF

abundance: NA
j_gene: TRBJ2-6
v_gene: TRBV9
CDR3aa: CASSVGQAWGANVLTF

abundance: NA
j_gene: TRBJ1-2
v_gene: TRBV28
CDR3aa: CASSLGAGELYGYTF

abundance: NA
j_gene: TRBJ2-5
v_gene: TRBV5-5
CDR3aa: CASSRDDVRQETQYF

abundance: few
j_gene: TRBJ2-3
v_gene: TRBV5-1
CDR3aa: CASRPDITDTQYF

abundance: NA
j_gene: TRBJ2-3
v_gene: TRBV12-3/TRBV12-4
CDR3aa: CASSPGGLVSTDTQYF

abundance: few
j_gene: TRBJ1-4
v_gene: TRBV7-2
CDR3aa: CASSFGDEKLFF

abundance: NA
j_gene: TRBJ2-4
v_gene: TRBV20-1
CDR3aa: CSAGLTGSKNIQYF

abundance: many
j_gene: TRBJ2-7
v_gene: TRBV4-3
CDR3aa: CASSQDIYEQYF

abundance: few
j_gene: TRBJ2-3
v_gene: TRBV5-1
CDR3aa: CASSWLKRGGRDTQYF

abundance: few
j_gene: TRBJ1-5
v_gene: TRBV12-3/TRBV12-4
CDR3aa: CASSLAPPGTDYYSNQPQHF

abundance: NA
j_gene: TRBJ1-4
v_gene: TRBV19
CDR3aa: CATRQTGPNEKLFF

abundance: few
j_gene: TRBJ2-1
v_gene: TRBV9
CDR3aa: CASSAGTGFMYEQFF

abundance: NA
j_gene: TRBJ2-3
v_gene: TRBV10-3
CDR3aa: CAIARLLAGSVDTQYF

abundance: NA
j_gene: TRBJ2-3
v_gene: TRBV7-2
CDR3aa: CASSLFLAESTDTQYF

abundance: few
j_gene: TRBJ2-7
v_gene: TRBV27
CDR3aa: CASSLERGAYEQYF

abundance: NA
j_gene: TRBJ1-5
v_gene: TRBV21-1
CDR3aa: CASSKGSRDRGPNQPQHF

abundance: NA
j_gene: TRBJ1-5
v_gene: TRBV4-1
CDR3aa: CASSSVGNQPQHF

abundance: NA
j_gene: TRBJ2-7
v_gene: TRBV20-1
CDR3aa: CSARPLAGDEQYF

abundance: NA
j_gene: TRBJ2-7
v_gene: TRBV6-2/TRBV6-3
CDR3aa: CASSYSQTGAEQYF

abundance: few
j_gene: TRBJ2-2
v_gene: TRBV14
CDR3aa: CASSAVTGVNTGELFF

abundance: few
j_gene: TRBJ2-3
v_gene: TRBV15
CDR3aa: CATSVGTVVPDTQYF

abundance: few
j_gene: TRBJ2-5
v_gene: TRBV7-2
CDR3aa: CASSSTGLQETQYF

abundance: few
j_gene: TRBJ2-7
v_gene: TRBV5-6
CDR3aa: CASSPEETRSYEQYF

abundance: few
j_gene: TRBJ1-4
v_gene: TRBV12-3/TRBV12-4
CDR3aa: CASSWAGQPNEKLFF

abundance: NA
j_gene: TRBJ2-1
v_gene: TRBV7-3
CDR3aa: CASSMDHSYNEQFF

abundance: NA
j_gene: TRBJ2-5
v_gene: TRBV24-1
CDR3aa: CAAILPRETQYF

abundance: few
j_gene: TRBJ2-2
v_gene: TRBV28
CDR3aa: CAFSLWLRSGPNTGELFF